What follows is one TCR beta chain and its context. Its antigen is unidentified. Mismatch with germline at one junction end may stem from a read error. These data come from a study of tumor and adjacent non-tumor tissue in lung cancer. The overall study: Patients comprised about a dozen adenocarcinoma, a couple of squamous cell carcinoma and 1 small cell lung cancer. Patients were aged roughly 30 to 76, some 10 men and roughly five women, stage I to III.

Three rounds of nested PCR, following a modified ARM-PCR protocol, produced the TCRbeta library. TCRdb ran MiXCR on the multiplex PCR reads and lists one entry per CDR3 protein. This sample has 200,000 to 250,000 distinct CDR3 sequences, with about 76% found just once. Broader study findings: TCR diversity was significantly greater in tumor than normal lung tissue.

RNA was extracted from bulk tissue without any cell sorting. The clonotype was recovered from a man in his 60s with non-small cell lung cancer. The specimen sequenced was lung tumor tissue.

The CDR3 sequence is CAISLLVGGRTDTQYF. The CDR3 DNA reads TGTGCCATCAGCCTGTTAGTGGGGGGGAGAACAGATACGCAGTATTTT. The genes are TRBV11-3 and TRBJ2-3; 7 positions match TRBD2. CDR1 is SGHNT and CDR2 is YENEEA in the germline V gene. The length of the CDR3 is 16 residues.